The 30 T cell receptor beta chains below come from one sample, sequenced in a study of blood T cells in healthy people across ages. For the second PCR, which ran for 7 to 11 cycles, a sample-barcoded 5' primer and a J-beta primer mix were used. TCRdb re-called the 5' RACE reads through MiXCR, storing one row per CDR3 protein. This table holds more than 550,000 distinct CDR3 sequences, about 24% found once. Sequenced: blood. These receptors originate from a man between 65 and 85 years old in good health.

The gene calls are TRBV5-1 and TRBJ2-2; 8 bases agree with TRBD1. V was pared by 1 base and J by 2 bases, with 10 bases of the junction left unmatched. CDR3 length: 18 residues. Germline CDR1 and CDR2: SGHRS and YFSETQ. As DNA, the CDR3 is TGCGCCAGCAGCTTGTTCCCACCAGGGGGCTTCAACACCGGGGAGCTGTTTTTT. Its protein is CASSLFPPGGFNTGELFF. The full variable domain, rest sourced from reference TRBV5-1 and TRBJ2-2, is KAGVTQTPRYLIKTRGQQVTLSCSPISGHRSVSWYQQTPGQGLQFLFEYFSETQRNKGNFPGRFSGRQFSNSRSEMNVSTLELGDSALYLCASSLFPPGGFNTGELFFGEGSRLTVL.

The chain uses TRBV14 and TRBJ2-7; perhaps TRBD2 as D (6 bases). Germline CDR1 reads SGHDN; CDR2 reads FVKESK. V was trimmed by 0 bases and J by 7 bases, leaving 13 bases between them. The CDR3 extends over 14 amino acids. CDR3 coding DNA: TGTGCCAGCAGCCAAGATCTGAGGGCGGGGGAGCAGTACTTC. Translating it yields CASSQDLRAGEQYF.

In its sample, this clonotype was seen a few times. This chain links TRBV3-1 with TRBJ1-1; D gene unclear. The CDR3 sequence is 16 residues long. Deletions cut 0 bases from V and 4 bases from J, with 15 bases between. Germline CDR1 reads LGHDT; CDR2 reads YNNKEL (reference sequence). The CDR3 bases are TGTGCCAGCAGCCAAGATCTGGGCTCCGGTGGCACTGAAGCTTTCTTT. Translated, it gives CASSQDLGSGGTEAFF.

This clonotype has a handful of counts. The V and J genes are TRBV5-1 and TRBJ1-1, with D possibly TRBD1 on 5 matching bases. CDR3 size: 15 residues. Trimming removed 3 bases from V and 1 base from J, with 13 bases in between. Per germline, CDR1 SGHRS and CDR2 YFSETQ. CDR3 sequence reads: CASSSTGTGNTEAFF. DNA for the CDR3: TGCGCCAGCAGCTCCACCGGGACGGGGAACACTGAAGCTTTCTTT.

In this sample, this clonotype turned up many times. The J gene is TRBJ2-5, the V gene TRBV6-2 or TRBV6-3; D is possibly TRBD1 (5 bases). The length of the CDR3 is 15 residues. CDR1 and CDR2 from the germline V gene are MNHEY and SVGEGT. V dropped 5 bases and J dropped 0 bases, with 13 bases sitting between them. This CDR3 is CASSPGFSHQETQYF. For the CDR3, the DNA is TGTGCCAGCAGTCCAGGGTTTAGCCACCAAGAGACCCAGTACTTC.

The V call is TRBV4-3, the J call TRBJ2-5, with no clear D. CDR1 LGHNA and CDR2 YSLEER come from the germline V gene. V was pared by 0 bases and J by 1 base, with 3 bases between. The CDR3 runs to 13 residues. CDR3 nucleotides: TGCGCCAGCAGCCAAGAAGTCCAAGAGACCCAGTACTTC. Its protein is CASSQEVQETQYF.

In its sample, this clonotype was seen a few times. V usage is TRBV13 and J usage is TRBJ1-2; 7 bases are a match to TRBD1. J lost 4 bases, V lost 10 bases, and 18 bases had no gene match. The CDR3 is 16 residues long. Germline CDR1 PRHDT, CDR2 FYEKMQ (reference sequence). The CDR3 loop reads CATALHLGQVIYGYTF. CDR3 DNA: TGTGCCACCGCATTACACCTCGGACAGGTGATCTATGGCTACACCTTC.

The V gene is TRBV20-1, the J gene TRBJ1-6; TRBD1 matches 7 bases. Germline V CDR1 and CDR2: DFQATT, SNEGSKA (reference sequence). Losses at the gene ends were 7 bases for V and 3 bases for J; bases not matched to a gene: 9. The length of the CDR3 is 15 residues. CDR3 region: CSGTDRISYNSPLHF. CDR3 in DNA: TGCAGTGGGACGGACAGGATTAGCTATAATTCACCCCTCCACTTT.

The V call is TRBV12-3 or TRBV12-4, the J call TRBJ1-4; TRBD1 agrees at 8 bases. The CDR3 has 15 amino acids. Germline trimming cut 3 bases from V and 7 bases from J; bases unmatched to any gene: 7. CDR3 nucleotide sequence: TGTGCCAGCAGTTTTTCACAGGGGGGTCGTGAAAAACTGTTTTTT. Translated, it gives CASSFSQGGREKLFF.

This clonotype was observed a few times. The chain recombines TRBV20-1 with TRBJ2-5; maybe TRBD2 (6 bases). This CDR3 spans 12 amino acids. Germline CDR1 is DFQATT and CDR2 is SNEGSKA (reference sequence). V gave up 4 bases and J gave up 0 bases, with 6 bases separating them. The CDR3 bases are TGCAGTGCTACTAGCGACCAAGAGACCCAGTACTTC. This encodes CSATSDQETQYF.

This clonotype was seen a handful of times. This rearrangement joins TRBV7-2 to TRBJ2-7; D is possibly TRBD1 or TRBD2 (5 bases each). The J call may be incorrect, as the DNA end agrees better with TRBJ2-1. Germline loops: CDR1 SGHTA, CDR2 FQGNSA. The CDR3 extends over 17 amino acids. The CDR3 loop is CASSSRSESGYGDEQFF. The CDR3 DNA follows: TGTGCCAGCAGCTCGAGGTCTGAGTCAGGGTACGGGGATGAGCAGTTCTTC.

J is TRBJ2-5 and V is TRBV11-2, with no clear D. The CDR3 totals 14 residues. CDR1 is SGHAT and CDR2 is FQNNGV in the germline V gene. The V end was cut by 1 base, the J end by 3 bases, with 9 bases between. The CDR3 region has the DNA TGTGCCAGCAGCTTAGGGCACAAAAAAGAGACCCAGTACTTC. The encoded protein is CASSLGHKKETQYF.

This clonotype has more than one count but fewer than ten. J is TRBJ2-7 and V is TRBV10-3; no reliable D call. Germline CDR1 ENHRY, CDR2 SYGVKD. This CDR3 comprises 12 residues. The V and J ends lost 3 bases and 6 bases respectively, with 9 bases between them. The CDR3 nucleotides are TGTGCCATCAGTGATTGGAACGGCGAGCAGTACGTC. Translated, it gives CAISDWNGEQYV.

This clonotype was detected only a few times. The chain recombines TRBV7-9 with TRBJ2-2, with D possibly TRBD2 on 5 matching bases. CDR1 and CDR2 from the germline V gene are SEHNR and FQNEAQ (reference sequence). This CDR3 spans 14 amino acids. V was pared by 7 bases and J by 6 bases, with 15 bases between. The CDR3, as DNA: TGTGCCAGCACCCCGTCTCCGGGGTCCGGGGAGCTGTTTTTT. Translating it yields CASTPSPGSGELFF.

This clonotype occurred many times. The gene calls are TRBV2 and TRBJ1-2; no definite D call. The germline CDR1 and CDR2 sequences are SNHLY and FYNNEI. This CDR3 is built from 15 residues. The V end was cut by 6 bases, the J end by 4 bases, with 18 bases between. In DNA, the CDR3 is TGTGCCAGCAGCCTCCTCGACGGACTGTCCTATGGCTACACCTTC. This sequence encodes CASSLLDGLSYGYTF.

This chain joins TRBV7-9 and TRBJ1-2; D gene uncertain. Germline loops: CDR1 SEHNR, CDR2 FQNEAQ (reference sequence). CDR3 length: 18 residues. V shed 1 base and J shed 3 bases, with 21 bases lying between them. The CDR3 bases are TGTGCCAGCAGCTTAGAGCCGGGGTGGGGTGAGAAGGACTATGGCTACACCTTC. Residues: CASSLEPGWGEKDYGYTF.

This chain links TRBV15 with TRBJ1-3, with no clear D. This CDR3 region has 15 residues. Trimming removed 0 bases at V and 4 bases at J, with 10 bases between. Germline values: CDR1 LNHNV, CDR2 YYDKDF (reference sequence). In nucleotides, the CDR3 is TGTGCCACCAGCAGAGAGGGGTCTCTGGGAAACACCATATATTTT. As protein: CATSREGSLGNTIYF.

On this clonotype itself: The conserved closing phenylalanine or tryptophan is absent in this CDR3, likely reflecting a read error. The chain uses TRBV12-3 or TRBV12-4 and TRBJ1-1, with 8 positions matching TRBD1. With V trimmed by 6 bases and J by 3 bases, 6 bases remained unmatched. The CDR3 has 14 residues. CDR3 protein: CASRPGQGYTEAFS. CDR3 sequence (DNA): TGTGCCAGCAGACCCGGACAGGGATACACTGAAGCTTTCTCT.

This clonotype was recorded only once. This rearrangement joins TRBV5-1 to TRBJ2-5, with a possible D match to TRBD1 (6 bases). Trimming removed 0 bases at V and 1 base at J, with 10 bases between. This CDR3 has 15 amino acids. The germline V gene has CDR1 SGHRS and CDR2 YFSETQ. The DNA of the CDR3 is TGCGCCAGCAGCTTGGGAGGACAGAGCCAAGAGACCCAGTACTTC. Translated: CASSLGGQSQETQYF.

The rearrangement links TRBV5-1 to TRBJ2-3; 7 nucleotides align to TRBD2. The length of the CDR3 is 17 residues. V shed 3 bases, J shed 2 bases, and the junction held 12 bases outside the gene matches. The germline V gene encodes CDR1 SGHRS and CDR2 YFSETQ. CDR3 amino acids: CASSSRFGGEITDTQYF. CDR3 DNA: TGCGCCAGCAGCTCCCGTTTTGGGGGGGAGATCACAGATACGCAGTATTTT.

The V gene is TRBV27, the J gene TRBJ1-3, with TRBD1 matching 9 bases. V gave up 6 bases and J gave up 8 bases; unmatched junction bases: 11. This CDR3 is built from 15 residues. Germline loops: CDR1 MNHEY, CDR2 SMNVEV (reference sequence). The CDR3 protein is CASSRRTGAADTIYF. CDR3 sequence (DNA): TGTGCCAGCAGCCGGAGGACAGGGGCGGCGGACACCATATATTTT.

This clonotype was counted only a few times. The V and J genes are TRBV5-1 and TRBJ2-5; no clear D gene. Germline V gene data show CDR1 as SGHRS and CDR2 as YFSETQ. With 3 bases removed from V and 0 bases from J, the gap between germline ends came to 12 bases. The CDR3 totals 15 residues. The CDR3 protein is CASSSLPRNQETQYF. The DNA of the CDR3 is TGCGCCAGCAGCTCTCTTCCGCGAAACCAAGAGACCCAGTACTTC.

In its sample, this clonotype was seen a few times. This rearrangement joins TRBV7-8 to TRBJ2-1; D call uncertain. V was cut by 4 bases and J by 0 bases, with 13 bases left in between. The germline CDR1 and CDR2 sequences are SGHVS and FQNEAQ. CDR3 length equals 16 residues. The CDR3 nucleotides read TGTGCCAGCAGCTATGTTGGCGCCCGCTCCTACAATGAGCAGTTCTTC. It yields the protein CASSYVGARSYNEQFF.

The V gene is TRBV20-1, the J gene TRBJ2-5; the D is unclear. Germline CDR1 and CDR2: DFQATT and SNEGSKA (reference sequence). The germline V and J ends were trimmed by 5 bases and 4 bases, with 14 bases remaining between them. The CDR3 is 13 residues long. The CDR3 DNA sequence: TGCAGTGCTTCTCCGTCGCTATCAGAGACCCAGTACTTC. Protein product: CSASPSLSETQYF.

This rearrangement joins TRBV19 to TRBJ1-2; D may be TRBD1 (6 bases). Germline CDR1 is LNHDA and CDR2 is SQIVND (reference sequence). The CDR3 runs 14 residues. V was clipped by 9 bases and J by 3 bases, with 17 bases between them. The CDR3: CASQKTGKDYGYTF. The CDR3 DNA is TGTGCCAGCCAAAAAACAGGGAAGGACTATGGCTACACCTTC.

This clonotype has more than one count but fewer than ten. CDR3 sequence reads: CASSLAASGNSYNEQFF. In nucleotides, the CDR3 is TGTGCCAGCAGCTTAGCGGCTAGCGGGAACTCCTACAATGAGCAGTTCTTC. The rearrangement uses TRBV7-2 and TRBJ2-1; the match to TRBD2 covers 9 bases. Germline V gene data show CDR1 as SGHTA and CDR2 as FQGNSA. V lost 0 bases and J lost 0; bases outside the gene matches: 3. The CDR3 spans 17 residues.

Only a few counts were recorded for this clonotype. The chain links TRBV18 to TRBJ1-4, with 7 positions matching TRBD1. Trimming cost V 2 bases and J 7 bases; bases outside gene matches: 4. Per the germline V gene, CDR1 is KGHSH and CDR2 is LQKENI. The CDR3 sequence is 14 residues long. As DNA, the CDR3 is TGTGCCAGCTCACCAAGGGACAGCGCTGAAAAACTGTTTTTT. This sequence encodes CASSPRDSAEKLFF.

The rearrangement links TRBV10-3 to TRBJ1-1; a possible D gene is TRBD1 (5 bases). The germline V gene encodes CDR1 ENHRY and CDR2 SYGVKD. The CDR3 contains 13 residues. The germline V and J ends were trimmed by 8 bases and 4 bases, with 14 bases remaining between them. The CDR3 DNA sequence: TGTGCCATCGAACAGGACTCGACCACTGAAGCTTTCTTT. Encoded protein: CAIEQDSTTEAFF.

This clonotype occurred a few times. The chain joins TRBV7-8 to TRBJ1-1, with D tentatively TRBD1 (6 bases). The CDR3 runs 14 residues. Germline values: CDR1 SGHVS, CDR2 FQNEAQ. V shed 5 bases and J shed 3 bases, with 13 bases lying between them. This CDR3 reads CASSAGDGDTEAFF. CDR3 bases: TGTGCCAGCAGCGCAGGGGATGGGGACACTGAAGCTTTCTTT.

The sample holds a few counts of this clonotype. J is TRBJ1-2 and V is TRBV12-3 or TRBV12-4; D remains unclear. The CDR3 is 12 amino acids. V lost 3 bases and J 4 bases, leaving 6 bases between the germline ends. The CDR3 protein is CASSFWLYGYTF. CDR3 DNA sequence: TGTGCCAGCAGTTTCTGGCTCTATGGCTACACCTTC.